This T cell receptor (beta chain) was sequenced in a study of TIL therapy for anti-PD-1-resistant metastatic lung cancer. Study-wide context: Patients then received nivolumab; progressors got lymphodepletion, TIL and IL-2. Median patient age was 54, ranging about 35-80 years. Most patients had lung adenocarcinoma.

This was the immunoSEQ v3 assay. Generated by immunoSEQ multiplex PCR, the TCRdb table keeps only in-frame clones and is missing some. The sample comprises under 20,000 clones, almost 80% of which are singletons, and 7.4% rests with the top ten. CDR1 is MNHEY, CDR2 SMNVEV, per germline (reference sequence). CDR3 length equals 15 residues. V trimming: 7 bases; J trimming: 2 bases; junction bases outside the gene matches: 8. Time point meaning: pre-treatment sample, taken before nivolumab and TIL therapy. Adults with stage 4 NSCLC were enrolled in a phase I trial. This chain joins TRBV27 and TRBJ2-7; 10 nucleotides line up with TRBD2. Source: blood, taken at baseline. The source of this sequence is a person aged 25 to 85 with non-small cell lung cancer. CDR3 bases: TGTGCCAGCACCGCTAGCGGGGGCCGCCCCTACGAGCAGTACTTC. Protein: CASTASGGRPYEQYF.